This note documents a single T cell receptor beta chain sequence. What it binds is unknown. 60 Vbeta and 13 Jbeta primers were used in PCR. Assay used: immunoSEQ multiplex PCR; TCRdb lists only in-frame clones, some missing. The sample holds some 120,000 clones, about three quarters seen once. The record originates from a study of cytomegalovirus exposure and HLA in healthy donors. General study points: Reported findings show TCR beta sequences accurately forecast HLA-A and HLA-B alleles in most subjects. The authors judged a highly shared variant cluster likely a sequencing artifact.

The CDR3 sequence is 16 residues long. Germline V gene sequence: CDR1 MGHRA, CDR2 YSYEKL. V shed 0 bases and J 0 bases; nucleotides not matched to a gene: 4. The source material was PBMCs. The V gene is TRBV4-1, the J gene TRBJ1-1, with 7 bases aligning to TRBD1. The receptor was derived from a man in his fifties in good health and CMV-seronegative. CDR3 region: CASSQEEGQVNTEAFF. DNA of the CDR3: TGCGCCAGCAGCCAAGAGGAAGGACAGGTGAACACTGAAGCTTTCTTT.